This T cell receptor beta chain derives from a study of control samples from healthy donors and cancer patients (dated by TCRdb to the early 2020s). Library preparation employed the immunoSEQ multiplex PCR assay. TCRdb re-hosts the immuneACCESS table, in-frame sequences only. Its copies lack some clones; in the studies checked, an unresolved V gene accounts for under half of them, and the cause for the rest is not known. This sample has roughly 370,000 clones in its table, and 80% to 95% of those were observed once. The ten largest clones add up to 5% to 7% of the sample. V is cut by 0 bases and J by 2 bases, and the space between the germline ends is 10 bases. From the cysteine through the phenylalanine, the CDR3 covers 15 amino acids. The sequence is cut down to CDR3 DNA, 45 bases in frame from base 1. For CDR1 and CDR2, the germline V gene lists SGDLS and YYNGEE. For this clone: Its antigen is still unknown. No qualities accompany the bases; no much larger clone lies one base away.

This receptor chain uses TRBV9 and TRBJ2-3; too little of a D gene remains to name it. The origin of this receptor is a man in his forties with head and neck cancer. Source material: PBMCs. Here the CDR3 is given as CASSVDNNPTDTQYF. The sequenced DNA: TGTGCCAGCAGCGTAGATAACAACCCCACAGATACGCAGTATTTT.